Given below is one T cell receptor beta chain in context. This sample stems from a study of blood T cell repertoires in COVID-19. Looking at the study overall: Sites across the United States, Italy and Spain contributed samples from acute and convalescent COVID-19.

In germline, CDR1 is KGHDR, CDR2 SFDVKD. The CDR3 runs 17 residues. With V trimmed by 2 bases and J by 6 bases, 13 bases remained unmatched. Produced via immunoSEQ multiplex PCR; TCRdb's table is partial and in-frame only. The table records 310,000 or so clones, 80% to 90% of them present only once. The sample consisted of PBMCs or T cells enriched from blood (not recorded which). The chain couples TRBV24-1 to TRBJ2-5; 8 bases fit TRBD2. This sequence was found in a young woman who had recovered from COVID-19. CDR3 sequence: CATSDYGSGGRSKTQYF. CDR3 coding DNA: TGTGCCACCAGTGATTACGGATCGGGGGGGAGGTCCAAGACCCAGTACTTC.